This T cell receptor beta chain was captured by sequencing in a study of T cells in Graves' hyperthyroidism and ophthalmopathy. Study conclusions and caveats: Blood also contained most expanded thyroid clonotypes above 0.001.

From RNA transcripts, TCR beta CDR3 regions were amplified. First-round RT-PCR with HTBI primers amplified the TCR CDR3 region. TCRdb redid the calling of the multiplex PCR reads with MiXCR, one entry per CDR3 protein. The sample has tens of thousands of distinct CDR3 sequences; approximately 50% are singletons. Germline V gene sequence: CDR1 SNHLY, CDR2 FYNNEI. The length of the CDR3 is 13 residues. Trimming pared 5 bases from V and 9 bases from J, leaving 14 bases between. This clonotype was counted at least ten times. Its specificity is unknown. This receptor was taken from a woman aged 55 to 70 with Graves' ophthalmopathy. This chain links TRBV2 with TRBJ1-5, with TRBD1 as a possible D gene (6 bases). The sequenced sample consisted of blood. CDR3 coding DNA: TGTGCCAGCAGTCCAGGGGCACTTCGGCCCCAGCATTTT. Protein: CASSPGALRPQHF.